This TCR beta chain was profiled in a study of T cell responses to AZD1222 COVID-19 vaccine. Clones were sequenced by immunoSEQ multiplex PCR, and TCRdb holds only the in-frame ones, with some missing. The table lists fewer than 130,000 clones, around 80% of them singletons, with 3.5% to 5.5% in the top ten. The table lists this clone with a few counts. The V gene's germline CDR1 is MNHEY and CDR2 SVGAGI. V gave up 6 bases and J gave up 2 bases; unmatched junction bases: 7. The CDR3 length is 14 residues. The chain recombines TRBV6-5 with TRBJ2-7, with 7 nucleotides matching TRBD1. The TCR was taken from an adult in good health. The sample consisted of peripheral blood, taken on day 0 of AZD1222 vaccination. This chain's CDR3 is CASSRPGGTYEQYF. The DNA of the CDR3 is TGTGCCAGCAGCCGACCAGGGGGAACCTACGAGCAGTACTTC.